Listed here are 4 T cell receptor beta chains from one sample, sequenced in a study of beta chain features in type 1 diabetes. No antigen has been assigned to these receptors. Reverse transcribing all isolated RNA meant expressed TCRB transcripts were sequenced. Assay: immunoSEQ multiplex PCR; the TCRdb copy retains only in-frame clones and omits some. The table lists a few hundred thousand clones, approximately 14% of them singletons. Study findings and constraints: Shortening of TCRB CDR3s, moderate but significant, appeared in all four CD4+ subsets of Type 1 diabetes patients.

The specimen was naive CD4+ T cells from blood. These receptors were taken from a man aged 25 to 40 with type 1 diabetes.

The chain recombines TRBV18 with TRBJ2-5; TRBD2 might be the D (6 bases). The length of the CDR3 is 14 residues. Germline CDR1 reads KGHSH; CDR2 reads LQKENI. V lost 3 bases to trimming and J lost 5 bases, with 13 bases between them. The CDR3 is CASSPRREEETQYF. The CDR3 bases are TGTGCCAGCTCACCGAGGAGGGAAGAGGAGACCCAGTACTTC.

The rearrangement uses TRBV19 and TRBJ2-1; 8 nucleotides agree with TRBD2. The trim removed 5 bases at V and 3 bases at J, leaving 9 bases unmatched. Germline V CDR1 and CDR2: LNHDA, SQIVND (reference sequence). The length of the CDR3 is 16 residues. CDR3 region: CASSSIVAGSYNEQFF. CDR3 in DNA: TGTGCCAGTAGTTCAATTGTAGCGGGGAGCTACAATGAGCAGTTCTTC.

The genes are TRBV7-2 and TRBJ1-5; D is unclear. Between the trimmed V and J ends, which lost 2 bases and 1 base, there was a span of 9 bases. The CDR3 sequence is 15 residues long. CDR1 is SGHTA, CDR2 FQGNSA, per germline. This chain's CDR3 is CASSLIGTSNQPQHF. For the CDR3, the DNA is TGTGCCAGCAGCTTAATTGGCACGAGCAATCAGCCCCAGCATTTT.

This clone appeared many times. The chain combines TRBV4-3 with TRBJ2-3; D call uncertain. Per germline, CDR1 LGHNA and CDR2 YSLEER. CDR3 length: 15 amino acids. V dropped 4 bases and J dropped 3 bases, with 14 bases sitting between them. The DNA for the CDR3 is TGCGCCAGCAGCCCGACTTATTTTCCGACAGATACGCAGTATTTT. It translates to CASSPTYFPTDTQYF.